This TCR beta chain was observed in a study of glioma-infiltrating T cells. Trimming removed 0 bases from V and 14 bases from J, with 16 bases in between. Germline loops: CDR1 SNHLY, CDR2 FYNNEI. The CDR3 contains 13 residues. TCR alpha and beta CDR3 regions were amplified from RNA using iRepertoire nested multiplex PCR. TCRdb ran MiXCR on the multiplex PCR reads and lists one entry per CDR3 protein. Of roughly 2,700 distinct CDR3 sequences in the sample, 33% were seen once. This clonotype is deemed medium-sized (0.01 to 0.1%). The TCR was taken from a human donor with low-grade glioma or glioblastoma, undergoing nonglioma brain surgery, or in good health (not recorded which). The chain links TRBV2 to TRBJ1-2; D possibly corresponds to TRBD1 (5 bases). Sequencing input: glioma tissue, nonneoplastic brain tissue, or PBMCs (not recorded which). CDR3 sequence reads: CASSEAGTSEGTF. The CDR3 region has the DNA TGTGCCAGCAGTGAAGCGGGCACCTCCGAGGGGACCTTC.